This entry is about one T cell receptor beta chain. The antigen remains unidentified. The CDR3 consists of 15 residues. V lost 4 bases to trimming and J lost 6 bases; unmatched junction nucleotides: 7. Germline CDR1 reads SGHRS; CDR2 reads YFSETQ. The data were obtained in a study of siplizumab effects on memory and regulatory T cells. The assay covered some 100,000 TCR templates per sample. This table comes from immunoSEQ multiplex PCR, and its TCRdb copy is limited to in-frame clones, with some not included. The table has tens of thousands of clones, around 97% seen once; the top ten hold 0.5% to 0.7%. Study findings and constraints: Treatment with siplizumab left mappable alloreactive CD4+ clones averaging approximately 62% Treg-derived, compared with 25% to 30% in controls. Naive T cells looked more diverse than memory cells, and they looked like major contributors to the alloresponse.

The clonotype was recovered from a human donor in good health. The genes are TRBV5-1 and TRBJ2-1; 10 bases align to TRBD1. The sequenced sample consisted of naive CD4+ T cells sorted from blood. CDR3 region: CASSTGTGAPNEQFF. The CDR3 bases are TGCGCCAGCAGCACCGGGACAGGGGCCCCCAATGAGCAGTTCTTC.